This T cell receptor (beta chain) was sequenced during a study of response to subunit inactivated influenza vaccine. Study-wide findings and caveats: The authors offered the suggestion that each seasonal influenza vaccination recruits few new T cells.

TCRdb reprocessed the RT-PCR reads with MiXCR, giving one entry per CDR3 protein. The table records more than 450,000 distinct CDR3 sequences, around 8% of them present only once. Trimming cost V 6 bases and J 4 bases, with 18 bases left between them. Germline CDR1 reads MNHEY; CDR2 reads SVGAGI. The CDR3 contains 15 residues. This clonotype showed up just a few times. Antigen: not known. This chain joins TRBV6-5 and TRBJ2-5, with D possibly TRBD1 on 6 matching bases. The sample consisted of PBMCs from blood, taken around 2 years after vaccination. The TCR originated in a man aged 45 to 70 who received an inactivated influenza vaccine. CDR3 in DNA: TGTGCCAGCAGCCTACTCGGGACATTCGGAGAGACCCAGTACTTC. This sequence encodes CASSLLGTFGETQYF.